The clone carrying this TCR beta chain occurred a few times. TCR beta libraries were built with iRepertoire HTBI primers and Arm-PCR of CDR3 regions. TCRdb reprocessed the multiplex PCR reads via MiXCR and lists one record per CDR3 protein. The data show roughly 530,000 distinct CDR3 sequences, approximately 16% seen once. Per the germline V gene, CDR1 is KGHSH and CDR2 is LQKENI. This CDR3 contains 16 residues. After removal of 0 bases from V and 2 bases from J, the junction contained 4 bases not matched to a gene. Time point in this sample: newly diagnosed GD, antithyroid drugs for less than 3 months. The TCR library used RNA extracted from PBMCs. The sample comes from a study of regulatory T cells in long-lasting Graves disease. The data were also submitted as part of a second study, on T cells in Graves' hyperthyroidism and ophthalmopathy.

This specimen consisted of peripheral blood mononuclear cells (PBMCs), obtained at new diagnosis, from a patient treated with antithyroid drugs. This receptor was identified in a woman aged 35 to 60 with Graves disease. The V call is TRBV18, the J call TRBJ1-5; 7 bases are shared with TRBD1. The CDR3 DNA reads TGTGCCAGCTCACCACCGACAGGGAAGGGCAATCAGCCCCAGCATTTT. Translating gives CASSPPTGKGNQPQHF.